This is a list of T cell receptor beta chains from one sample in a study of STAT5B mutations in CD4+ large granular lymphocyte leukemia. Clones were sequenced by immunoSEQ multiplex PCR, and TCRdb holds only the in-frame ones, with some missing. This sample has 35,000 or so clones; around 89% occur once, and the top ten carry 0.97%. Source material: CD4+ T cells from blood buffy coats. Every receptor here comes from a human donor in good health. Each CDR3 is given with its conserved first and last residue. Each record gives: V gene, CDR3 protein.

v_gene: TRBV5-4
CDR3aa: CASSLPGRGGTDTQYF

v_gene: TRBV6-5
CDR3aa: CASSPEVRNSPLHF

v_gene: TRBV5-1
CDR3aa: CASSLQWGTDTQYF

v_gene: TRBV11-2
CDR3aa: CASSLLGTHEQYF

v_gene: TRBV19
CDR3aa: CASSIWAGETQYF

v_gene: TRBV19
CDR3aa: CASYRDRGTLEAFF

v_gene: TRBV28
CDR3aa: CASSLRYGGGELFF

v_gene: TRBV7-8
CDR3aa: CASSLGTGVEAFF

v_gene: TRBV7-2
CDR3aa: CASSDRDYTDTQYF

v_gene: TRBV4-1
CDR3aa: CASSQGVTDTQYF

v_gene: TRBV5-1
CDR3aa: CASRGRGLSSYEQYF

v_gene: TRBV6-4
CDR3aa: CASSETSGATDTQYF

v_gene: TRBV19
CDR3aa: CASINRSGMRANYGYTF

v_gene: TRBV5-5
CDR3aa: CASSFGRDPDTQYF

v_gene: TRBV18
CDR3aa: CASSPRERADKDGYTF

v_gene: TRBV19
CDR3aa: CASSERTGGRRGYTF

v_gene: TRBV5-5
CDR3aa: CASSLGQPRSGANVLTF

v_gene: TRBV30
CDR3aa: CAWSLTGKEQYF

v_gene: TRBV11-2
CDR3aa: CASSLDRVNEQFF

v_gene: TRBV5-1
CDR3aa: CASSLPTGVESYGYTF

v_gene: TRBV6-6
CDR3aa: CASKLGVPAYEQYF

v_gene: TRBV18
CDR3aa: CASSPTTGSFGYTF

v_gene: TRBV11-3
CDR3aa: CASSLGRSTEAFF

v_gene: TRBV6-5
CDR3aa: CASSYSNVPEKLFF

v_gene: TRBV5-1
CDR3aa: CASSLVSGTGTEAFF

v_gene: TRBV20-1
CDR3aa: CSAGDIYGYTF

v_gene: TRBV4-1
CDR3aa: CASSRGTSGVSYNEQFF

v_gene: TRBV10-1
CDR3aa: CASSKTSGRLNEQFF

v_gene: TRBV19
CDR3aa: CASSGTSGRSEQYF

v_gene: TRBV28
CDR3aa: CASTQGGYNEKLFF

v_gene: TRBV27
CDR3aa: CASTRLGTGNEQFF